This T cell receptor (beta chain) was found in a study of OX40 agonist ivuxolimab in advanced cancers. The germline V gene encodes CDR1 SNHLY and CDR2 FYNNEI. CDR3 length equals 14 residues. V shed 5 bases and J 6 bases; nucleotides not matched to a gene: 5. Repertoires were generated with immunoSEQ multiplex PCR, while TCRdb's copy carries only in-frame clones and drops some. The data show fewer than 90,000 clones, 85% seen once. The genes are TRBV2 and TRBJ2-3; 10 nucleotides match TRBD2. Sequences were derived from CD4+ or CD8+ T cells sorted from blood, sampled in a trial of the OX40 agonist ivuxolimab. The sequence derives from an adult with an advanced solid tumor such as melanoma, head and neck, liver or kidney cancer. This CDR3 is CASSLAGGRDTQYF. In DNA form, the CDR3 reads TGTGCCAGCAGTTTAGCGGGAGGTAGGGATACGCAGTATTTT.